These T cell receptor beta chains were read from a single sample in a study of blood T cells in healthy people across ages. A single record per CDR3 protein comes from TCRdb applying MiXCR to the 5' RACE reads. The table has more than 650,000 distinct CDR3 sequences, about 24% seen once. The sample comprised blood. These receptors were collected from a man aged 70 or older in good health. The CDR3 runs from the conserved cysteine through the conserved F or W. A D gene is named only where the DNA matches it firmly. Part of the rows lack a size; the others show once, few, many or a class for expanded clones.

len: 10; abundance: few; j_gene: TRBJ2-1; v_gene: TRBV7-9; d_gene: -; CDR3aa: CASSFWTDTF; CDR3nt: TGTGCCAGCAGCTTCTGGACCGATACTTTC
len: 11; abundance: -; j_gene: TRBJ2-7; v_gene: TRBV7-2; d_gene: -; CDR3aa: CASSRREIQYF; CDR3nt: TGTGCCAGCAGCCGCCGGGAAATACAGTACTTC
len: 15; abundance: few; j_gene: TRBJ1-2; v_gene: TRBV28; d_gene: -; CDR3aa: CASSYGQPVNYGYTF; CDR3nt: TGTGCCAGCAGTTACGGACAGCCCGTGAACTATGGCTACACCTTC
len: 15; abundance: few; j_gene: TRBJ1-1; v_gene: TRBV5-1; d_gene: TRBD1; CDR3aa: CASSVGQADNTEAFF; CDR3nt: TGCGCCAGCAGCGTCGGACAGGCTGATAACACTGAAGCTTTCTTT
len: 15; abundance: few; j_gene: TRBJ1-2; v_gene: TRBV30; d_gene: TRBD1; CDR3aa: CAWSAGTGLDYGYTF; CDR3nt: TGTGCCTGGAGTGCCGGGACAGGGTTGGACTATGGCTACACCTTC
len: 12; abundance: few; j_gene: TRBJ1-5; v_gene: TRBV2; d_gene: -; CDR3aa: CASSDEKQPQHF; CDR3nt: TGTGCCAGCAGTGACGAGAAACAGCCCCAGCATTTT
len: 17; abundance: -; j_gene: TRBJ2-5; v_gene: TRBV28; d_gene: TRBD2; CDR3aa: CASSGRLAGGWQETQYF; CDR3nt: TGTGCCAGCAGTGGGCGACTAGCGGGAGGATGGCAAGAGACCCAGTACTTC
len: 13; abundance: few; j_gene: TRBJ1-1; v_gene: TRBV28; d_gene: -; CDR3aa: CASSRYLNTEAFF; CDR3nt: TGTGCCAGCAGCCGGTATTTGAACACTGAAGCTTTCTTT
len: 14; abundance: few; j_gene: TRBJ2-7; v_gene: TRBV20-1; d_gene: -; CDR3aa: CSARDMGASYEQYF; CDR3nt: TGCAGTGCTAGAGATATGGGCGCTTCCTACGAGCAGTACTTC
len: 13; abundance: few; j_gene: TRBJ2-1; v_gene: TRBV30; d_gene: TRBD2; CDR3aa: CAWSVRGGGEQFF; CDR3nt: TGTGCCTGGAGTGTACGGGGGGGAGGTGAGCAGTTCTTC
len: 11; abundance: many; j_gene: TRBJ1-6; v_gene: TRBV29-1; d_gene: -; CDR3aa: CSASVGSTLHF; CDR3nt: TGCAGCGCCTCGGTTGGCAGTACCCTCCACTTT
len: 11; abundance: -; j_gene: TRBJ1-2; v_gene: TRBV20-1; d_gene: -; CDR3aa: CSATGDYGYTF; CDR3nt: TGCAGTGCTACCGGGGACTATGGCTACACCTTC
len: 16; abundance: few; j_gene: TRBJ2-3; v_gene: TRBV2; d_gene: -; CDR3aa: CASRWGPGTSTDTQYF; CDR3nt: TGTGCCAGCAGATGGGGGCCCGGGACTAGCACAGATACGCAGTATTTT
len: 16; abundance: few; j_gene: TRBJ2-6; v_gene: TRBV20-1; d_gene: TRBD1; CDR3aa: CSADRGVSSGANVLTF; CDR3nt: TGCAGTGCTGACAGGGGTGTTTCCTCTGGGGCCAACGTCCTGACTTTC
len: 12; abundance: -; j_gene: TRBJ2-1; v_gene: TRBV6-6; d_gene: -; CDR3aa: CASYGQHNEQFF; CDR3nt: TGTGCCAGCTACGGACAGCACAATGAGCAGTTCTTC
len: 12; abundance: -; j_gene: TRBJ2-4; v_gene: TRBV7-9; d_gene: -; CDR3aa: CASSSGTDIQYF; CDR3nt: TGTGCCAGCAGCTCCGGTACTGACATTCAGTACTTC
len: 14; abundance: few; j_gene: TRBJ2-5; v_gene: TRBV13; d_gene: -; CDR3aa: CASSSTSGGETQYF; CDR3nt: TGTGCCAGCAGCTCCACAAGTGGCGGCGAGACCCAGTACTTC
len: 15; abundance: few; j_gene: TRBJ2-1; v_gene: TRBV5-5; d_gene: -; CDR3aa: CASSRLQLAHNEQFF; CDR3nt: TGTGCCAGCAGCCGACTGCAACTAGCTCACAATGAGCAGTTCTTC
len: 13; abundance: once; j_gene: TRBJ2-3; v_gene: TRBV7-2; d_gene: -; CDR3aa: CASSRPLEDTQYF; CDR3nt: TGTGCCAGCAGCCGGCCCCTTGAGGATACGCAGTATTTT
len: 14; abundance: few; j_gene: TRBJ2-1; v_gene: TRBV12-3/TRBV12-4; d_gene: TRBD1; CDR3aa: CASRTGTAYNEQFF; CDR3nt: TGTGCCAGCAGGACCGGGACAGCCTACAATGAGCAGTTCTTC